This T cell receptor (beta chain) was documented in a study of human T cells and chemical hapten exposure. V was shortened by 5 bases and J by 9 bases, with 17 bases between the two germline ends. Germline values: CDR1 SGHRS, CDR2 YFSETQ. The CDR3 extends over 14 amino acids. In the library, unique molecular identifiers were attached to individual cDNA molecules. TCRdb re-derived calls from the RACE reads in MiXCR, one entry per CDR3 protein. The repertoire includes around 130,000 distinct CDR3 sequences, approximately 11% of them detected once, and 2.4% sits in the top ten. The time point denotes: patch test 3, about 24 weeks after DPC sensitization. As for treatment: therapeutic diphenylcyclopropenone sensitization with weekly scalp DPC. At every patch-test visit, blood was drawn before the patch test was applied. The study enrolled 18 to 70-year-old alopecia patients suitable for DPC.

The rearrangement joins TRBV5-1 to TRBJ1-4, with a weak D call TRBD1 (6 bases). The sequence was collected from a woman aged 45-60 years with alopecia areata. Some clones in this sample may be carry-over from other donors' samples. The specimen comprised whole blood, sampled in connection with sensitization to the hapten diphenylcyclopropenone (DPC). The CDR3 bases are TGCGCCAGCAGTCTACAGGGAGCGAACAAAAAACTGTTTTTT. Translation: CASSLQGANKKLFF.